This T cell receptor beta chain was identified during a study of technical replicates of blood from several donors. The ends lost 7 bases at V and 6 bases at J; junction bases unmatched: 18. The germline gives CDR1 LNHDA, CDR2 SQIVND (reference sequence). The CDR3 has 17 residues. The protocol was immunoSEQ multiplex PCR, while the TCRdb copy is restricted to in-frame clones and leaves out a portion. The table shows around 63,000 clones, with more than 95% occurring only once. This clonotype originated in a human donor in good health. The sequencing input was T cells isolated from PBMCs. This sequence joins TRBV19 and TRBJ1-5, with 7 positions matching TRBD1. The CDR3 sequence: CASNDRVRSPQGQPQHF. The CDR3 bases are TGTGCCAGTAATGACAGGGTCAGAAGTCCCCAAGGTCAGCCCCAGCATTTT.